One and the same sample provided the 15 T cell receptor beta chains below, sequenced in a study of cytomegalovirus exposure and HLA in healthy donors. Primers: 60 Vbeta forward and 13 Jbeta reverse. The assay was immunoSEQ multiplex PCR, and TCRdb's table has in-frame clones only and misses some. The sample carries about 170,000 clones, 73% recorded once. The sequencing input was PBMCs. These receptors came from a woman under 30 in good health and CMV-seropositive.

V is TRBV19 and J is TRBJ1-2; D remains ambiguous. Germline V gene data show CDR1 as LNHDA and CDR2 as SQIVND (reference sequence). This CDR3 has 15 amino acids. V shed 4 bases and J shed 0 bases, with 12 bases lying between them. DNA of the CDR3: TGTGCCAGTAGTAGCCAGGCCGGCCCTAACTATGGCTACACCTTC. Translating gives CASSSQAGPNYGYTF.

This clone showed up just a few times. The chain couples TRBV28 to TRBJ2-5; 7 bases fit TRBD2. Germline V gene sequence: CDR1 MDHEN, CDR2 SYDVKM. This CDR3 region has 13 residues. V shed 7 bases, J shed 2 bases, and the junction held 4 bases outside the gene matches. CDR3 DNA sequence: TGTGCCAGCACCAACGGGGGGCAAGAGACCCAGTACTTC. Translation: CASTNGGQETQYF.

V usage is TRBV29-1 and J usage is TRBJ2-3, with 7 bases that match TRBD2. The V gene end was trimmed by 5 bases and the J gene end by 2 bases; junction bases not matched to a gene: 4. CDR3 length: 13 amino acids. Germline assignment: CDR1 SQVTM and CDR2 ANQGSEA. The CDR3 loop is CSVPGLNTDTQYF. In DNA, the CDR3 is TGCAGCGTTCCGGGACTAAACACAGATACGCAGTATTTT.

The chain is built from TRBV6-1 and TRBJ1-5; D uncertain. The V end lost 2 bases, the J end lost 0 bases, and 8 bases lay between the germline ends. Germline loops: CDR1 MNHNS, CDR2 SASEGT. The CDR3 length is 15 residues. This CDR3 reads CASSENEYSNQPQHF. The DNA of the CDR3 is TGTGCCAGCAGTGAAAACGAGTATAGCAATCAGCCCCAGCATTTT.

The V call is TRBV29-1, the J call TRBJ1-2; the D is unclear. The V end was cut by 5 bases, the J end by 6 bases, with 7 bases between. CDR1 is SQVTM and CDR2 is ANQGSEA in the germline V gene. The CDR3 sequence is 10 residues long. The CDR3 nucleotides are TGCAGCGTTTCCCAGGATGGCTACACCTTC. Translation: CSVSQDGYTF.

DNA of the CDR3: TGTGCCAGCAGCGCCCGACTAGCAAATGGCGAGCAGTACTTC. This encodes CASSARLANGEQYF. The chain joins TRBV9 to TRBJ2-7; 7 nucleotides agree with TRBD2. Trimming removed 3 bases from V and 6 bases from J; junction bases left unmatched: 9. Germline V gene sequence: CDR1 SGDLS, CDR2 YYNGEE. The CDR3 totals 14 residues. Combining the CDR3 with reference TRBV9 and TRBJ2-7 gives the whole variable domain DSGVTQTPKHLITATGQRVTLRCSPRSGDLSVYWYQQSLDQGLQFLIQYYNGEERAKGNILERFSAQQFPDLHSELNLSSLELGDSALYFCASSARLANGEQYFGPGTRLTVT.

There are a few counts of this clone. DNA for the CDR3: TGTGCCAGCAGCGGGGTCGGGGGGGAAAGGGACACTGAAGCTTTCTTT. The encoded protein is CASSGVGGERDTEAFF. The V gene is TRBV9, the J gene TRBJ1-1, with D possibly TRBD1 on 5 matching bases. The V gene lost 3 bases and the J gene lost 3 bases, with 18 bases spanning the gap. This CDR3 has 16 amino acids. Looked up from germline, CDR1 is SGDLS and CDR2 is YYNGEE.

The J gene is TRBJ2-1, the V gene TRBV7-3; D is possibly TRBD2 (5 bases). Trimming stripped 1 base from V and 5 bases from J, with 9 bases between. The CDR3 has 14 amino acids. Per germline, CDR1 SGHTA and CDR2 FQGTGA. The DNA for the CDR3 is TGTGCCAGCAGCTTAAGAGCGGAGCACAATGAGCAGTTCTTC. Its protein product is CASSLRAEHNEQFF. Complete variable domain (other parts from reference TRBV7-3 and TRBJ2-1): GAGVSQTPSNKVTEKGKYVELRCDPISGHTALYWYRQSLGQGPEFLIYFQGTGAADDSGLPNDRFFAVRPEGSVSTLKIQRTERGDSAVYLCASSLRAEHNEQFFGPGTRLTVL.

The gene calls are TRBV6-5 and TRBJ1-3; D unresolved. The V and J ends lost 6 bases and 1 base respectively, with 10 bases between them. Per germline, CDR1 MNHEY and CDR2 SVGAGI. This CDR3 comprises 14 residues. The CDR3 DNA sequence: TGTGCCAGCAGCCTCCCGGGATCTGGAAACACCATATATTTT. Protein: CASSLPGSGNTIYF.

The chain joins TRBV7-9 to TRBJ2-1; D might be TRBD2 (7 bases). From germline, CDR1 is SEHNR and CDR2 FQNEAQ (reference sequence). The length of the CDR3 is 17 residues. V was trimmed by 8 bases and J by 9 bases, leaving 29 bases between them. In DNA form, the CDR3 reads TGTGCCAGCTCCCCCATAATCTGGGGGGGCCTATCGGGTGAGCAGTTCTTC. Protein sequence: CASSPIIWGGLSGEQFF. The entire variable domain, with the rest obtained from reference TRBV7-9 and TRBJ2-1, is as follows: DTGVSQNPRHKITKRGQNVTFRCDPISEHNRLYWYRQTLGQGPEFLTYFQNEAQLEKSRLLSDRFSAERPKGSFSTLEIQRTEQGDSAMYLCASSPIIWGGLSGEQFFGPGTRLTVL.

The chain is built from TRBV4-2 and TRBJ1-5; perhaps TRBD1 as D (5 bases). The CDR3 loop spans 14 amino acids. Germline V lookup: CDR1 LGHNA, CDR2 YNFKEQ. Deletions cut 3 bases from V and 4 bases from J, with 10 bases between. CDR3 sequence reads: CASSQSTGNQPQHF. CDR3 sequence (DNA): TGTGCCAGCAGCCAGTCCACAGGAAATCAGCCCCAGCATTTT.

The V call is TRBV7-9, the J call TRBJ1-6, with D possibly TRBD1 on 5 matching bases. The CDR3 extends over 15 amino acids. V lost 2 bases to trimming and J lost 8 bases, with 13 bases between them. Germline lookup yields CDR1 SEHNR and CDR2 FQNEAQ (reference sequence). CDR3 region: CASSLSGGVDSPLHF. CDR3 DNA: TGTGCCAGCAGCTTATCAGGAGGGGTAGATTCACCCCTCCACTTT.

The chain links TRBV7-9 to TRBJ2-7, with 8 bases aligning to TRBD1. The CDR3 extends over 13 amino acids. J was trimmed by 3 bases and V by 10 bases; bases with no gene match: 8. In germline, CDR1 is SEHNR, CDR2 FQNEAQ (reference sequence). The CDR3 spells CATAGQVNYEQYF. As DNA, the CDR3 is TGTGCCACTGCGGGACAGGTGAACTACGAGCAGTACTTC.

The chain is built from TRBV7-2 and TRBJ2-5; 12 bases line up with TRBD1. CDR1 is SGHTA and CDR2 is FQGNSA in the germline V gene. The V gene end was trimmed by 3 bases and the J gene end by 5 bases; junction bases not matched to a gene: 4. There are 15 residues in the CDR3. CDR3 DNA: TGTGCCAGCAGCTTTGTCGGGACAGGGGGCGAGACCCAGTACTTC. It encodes CASSFVGTGGETQYF.

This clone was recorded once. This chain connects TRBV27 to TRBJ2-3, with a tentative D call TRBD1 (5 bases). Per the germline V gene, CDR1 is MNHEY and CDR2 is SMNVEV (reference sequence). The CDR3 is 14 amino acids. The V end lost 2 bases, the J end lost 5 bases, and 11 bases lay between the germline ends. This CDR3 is CASSLIAGRDTQYF. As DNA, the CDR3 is TGTGCCAGCAGTTTAATTGCAGGGCGAGATACGCAGTATTTT.